The 9 T cell receptor beta chains given below trace back to one sample, sequenced in a study of cytomegalovirus exposure and HLA in healthy donors. The PCR was carried out with 60 Vbeta primers and 13 Jbeta primers. Clones were sequenced by immunoSEQ multiplex PCR, and TCRdb holds only the in-frame ones, with some missing. Of 150,000 to 200,000 clones detected, around 82% appear once; the ten largest clones hold about 0.25%. Sequenced sample: PBMCs. Receptor source: a boy between 10 and 17 years old in good health and CMV-seronegative.

V is TRBV28 and J is TRBJ1-5; D unclear. CDR3 length: 13 residues. Trimming shortened V by 2 bases and J by 5 bases, and 7 bases separated the two germline ends. CDR1 is MDHEN, CDR2 SYDVKM, per germline. CDR3 sequence reads: CASSLLGDQPQHF. CDR3 nucleotide sequence: TGTGCCAGCAGTTTACTCGGTGATCAGCCCCAGCATTTT.

This clone occurred once. This chain connects TRBV18 to TRBJ1-2; maybe TRBD1 (6 bases). The CDR3 consists of 16 residues. V lost 0 bases, J lost 9 bases, and 20 bases lay in between. Germline CDR1 and CDR2: KGHSH and LQKENI. The CDR3 DNA reads TGTGCCAGCTCACCACCGAACGTACAGGGACGTGGGAGCTACACCTTC. Its translation is CASSPPNVQGRGSYTF.

This clone was detected many times. The V gene is TRBV30, the J gene TRBJ1-1; D is possibly TRBD1 (6 bases). Trimming removed 3 bases at V and 10 bases at J, with 24 bases between. The germline CDR1 and CDR2 sequences are GTSNPN and SVGIG (reference sequence). The CDR3 runs 15 residues. The CDR3 here is CAWRETDRWAEGAFF. The CDR3 DNA follows: TGTGCCTGGAGAGAGACTGACAGGTGGGCAGAGGGAGCTTTCTTT.

This clone was counted a few times. The chain employs TRBV2 and TRBJ1-2; 8 bases match TRBD1. This CDR3 comprises 13 residues. Germline V lookup: CDR1 SNHLY, CDR2 FYNNEI. Unmatched junction bases numbered 5, after V lost 4 bases and J lost 7 bases. CDR3 in DNA: TGTGCCAGCAGTGTCCAGGGGGCGGTTGGCTACACCTTC. This codes for CASSVQGAVGYTF. The whole variable domain, remainder taken from reference TRBV2 and TRBJ1-2, is EPEVTQTPSHQVTQMGQEVILRCVPISNHLYFYWYRQILGQKVEFLVSFYNNEISEKSEIFDDQFSVERPDGSNFTLKIRSTKLEDSAMYFCASSVQGAVGYTFGSGTRLTVV.

The chain carries TRBV7-2 and TRBJ2-1; a possible D gene is TRBD2 (6 bases). Trimming took 1 base from V and 4 from J, leaving 17 bases between them. The CDR3 is 17 amino acids. Per the germline V gene, CDR1 is SGHTA and CDR2 is FQGNSA. The CDR3 is CASSLVLLAGTYNEQFF. The CDR3 DNA reads as TGTGCCAGCAGCTTAGTCTTGCTCGCCGGGACTTACAATGAGCAGTTCTTC.

CDR3 nucleotide sequence: TGTGCCAGCAGTGCGGGGAGAGCTAACTATGGCTACACCTTC. Residues: CASSAGRANYGYTF. The chain combines TRBV6-1 with TRBJ1-2; no clear D. Per germline, CDR1 MNHNS and CDR2 SASEGT. V lost 4 bases, J lost 0 bases, and 9 bases lay in between. The CDR3 runs to 14 residues.

The chain carries TRBV19 and TRBJ2-2; 7 nucleotides match TRBD1. Unmatched junction bases numbered 7, after V lost 3 bases and J lost 0 bases. The CDR3 covers 17 residues. From germline, CDR1 is LNHDA and CDR2 SQIVND (reference sequence). The CDR3 here is CASSIVQGTANTGELFF. The CDR3, as DNA: TGTGCCAGTAGTATCGTCCAAGGGACAGCGAACACCGGGGAGCTGTTTTTT.

V usage is TRBV7-2 and J usage is TRBJ1-5; 7 bases match TRBD1. V dropped 5 bases and J dropped 3; count of bases not matched to a gene: 10. Germline-derived CDR1 and CDR2 are SGHTA and FQGNSA. The CDR3 length is 16 residues. DNA of the CDR3: TGTGCCAGCAGCGAGACCGGGACAGCCTACAATCAGCCCCAGCATTTT. This codes for CASSETGTAYNQPQHF. The whole variable domain, filled in from reference TRBV7-2 and TRBJ1-5, reads GAGVSQSPSNKVTEKGKDVELRCDPISGHTALYWYRQSLGQGLEFLIYFQGNSAPDKSGLPSDRFSAERTGGSVSTLTIQRTQQEDSAVYLCASSETGTAYNQPQHFGDGTRLSIL.

V gene TRBV5-6 combines with J gene TRBJ2-7, with D perhaps TRBD2 (6 bases). Trimming removed 5 bases at V and 7 bases at J, with 16 bases between. In germline, CDR1 is SGHDT, CDR2 YYEEEE. This CDR3 is built from 13 residues. This CDR3 is CASRVGGLGEQYF. The CDR3 DNA reads TGTGCCAGCAGGGTCGGGGGATTGGGGGAGCAGTACTTC.